A selection of T cell receptor beta chains follows, all from one sample in a study of human T cells and chemical hapten exposure. TCRdb re-called the RACE reads through MiXCR, storing one row per CDR3 protein. The data contain 55,000 to 75,000 distinct CDR3 sequences, about 6.5% of them singletons. The source material was whole blood. Receptors were obtained from a female donor in good health. Some clones in this sample may be carry-over from other donors' samples. The CDR3 runs from the conserved cysteine through the conserved F or W. Fields, in order: clone size, D gene, J gene, V gene, CDR3 protein, CDR3 DNA. The D gene is left open where the match is weak. Some rows have no size entry. The others give once, few or many, or a class for an expanded clone.

few,TRBD1,TRBJ1-5,TRBV4-3,CASSQDTGARNQPQHF,TGCGCCAGCAGCCAAGACACAGGGGCGCGGAATCAGCCCCAGCATTTT
NA,TRBD2,TRBJ2-3,TRBV11-2,CASSYGTIGLSDTQYF,TGTGCCAGCAGCTACGGGACTATTGGGCTCTCTGATACGCAGTATTTT
many,TRBD1,TRBJ2-5,TRBV3-1,CASSQDEGQGQETQYF,TGTGCCAGCAGCCAAGATGAGGGACAGGGCCAAGAGACCCAGTACTTC
NA,TRBD2,TRBJ2-3,TRBV29-1,CSGRGPELAGTDTQYF,TGCAGCGGACGGGGACCGGAACTAGCGGGCACAGATACGCAGTATTTT
many,NA,TRBJ2-1,TRBV11-2,CASSLGTYNEQFF,TGTGCCAGCAGCTTAGGGACCTACAATGAGCAGTTCTTC
few,NA,TRBJ1-6,TRBV5-1,CASSLVHAGPNSPLHF,TGCGCCAGCAGCTTGGTTCACGCAGGCCCAAATTCACCCCTCCACTTT
many,NA,TRBJ2-2,TRBV29-1,CSVGAMSGELFF,TGCAGCGTTGGTGCAATGTCCGGGGAGCTGTTTTTT
many,NA,TRBJ1-5,TRBV20-1,CSAGHDSNQPQHF,TGCAGTGCTGGACACGATAGCAATCAGCCCCAGCATTTT
many,TRBD2,TRBJ2-3,TRBV4-3,CASSRGGTDTQYF,TGCGCCAGCAGCCGGGGGGGTACAGATACGCAGTATTTT
NA,TRBD2,TRBJ2-3,TRBV7-2,CASSPLVAGTDTQYF,TGTGCCAGCAGCCCACTGGTAGCGGGGACAGATACGCAGTATTTT
many,TRBD1,TRBJ2-5,TRBV5-1,CASSDGQGDQETQYF,TGCGCCAGCAGCGACGGACAGGGCGACCAAGAGACCCAGTACTTC
few,NA,TRBJ1-5,TRBV12-3/TRBV12-4,CASSLQGWDQPQHF,TGTGCCAGCAGTTTACAGGGGTGGGATCAGCCCCAGCATTTT
few,TRBD2,TRBJ2-1,TRBV29-1,CSVGDYLSSEQFF,TGCAGCGTCGGGGACTACCTATCATCTGAGCAGTTCTTC
many,NA,TRBJ1-1,TRBV6-5,CASSNLPNTEAFF,TGTGCCAGCAGTAATCTCCCGAACACTGAAGCTTTCTTT
NA,TRBD1,TRBJ2-7,TRBV20-1,CSADTGARYEQYF,TGCAGTGCAGATACAGGGGCCCGCTACGAGCAGTACTTC
NA,NA,TRBJ1-2,TRBV19,CASSSQGSSVYGYTF,TGTGCCAGTAGTAGTCAGGGCTCCAGCGTCTATGGCTACACCTTC
few,TRBD1,TRBJ1-2,TRBV29-1,CSANDRVDYGYTF,TGCAGCGCAAATGACAGGGTCGACTATGGCTACACCTTC
few,TRBD2,TRBJ2-7,TRBV9,CASSAGGSRYEQYF,TGTGCCAGCAGCGCCGGGGGGTCTAGGTACGAGCAGTACTTC
many,TRBD2,TRBJ2-3,TRBV7-2,CASSLVAGGPVDTQYF,TGTGCCAGCAGCTTAGTTGCGGGAGGGCCGGTAGATACGCAGTATTTT
NA,TRBD1,TRBJ2-7,TRBV18,CASSPGGQRLYEQYF,TGTGCCAGCTCACCAGGGGGACAGAGACTCTACGAGCAGTACTTC
many,NA,TRBJ2-7,TRBV12-3/TRBV12-4,CASSSLDEQYF,TGTGCCAGCAGCTCTCTAGACGAGCAGTACTTC
many,NA,TRBJ2-7,TRBV25-1,CASSEENRRKRCYEQYF,TGTGCCAGCAGTGAGGAAAATCGTCGCAAAAGGTGTTACGAGCAGTACTTC
few,NA,TRBJ2-7,TRBV6-2/TRBV6-3,CASSLFGPGPGHEQYF,TGTGCCAGCAGTTTGTTTGGACCGGGCCCTGGGCACGAGCAGTACTTC